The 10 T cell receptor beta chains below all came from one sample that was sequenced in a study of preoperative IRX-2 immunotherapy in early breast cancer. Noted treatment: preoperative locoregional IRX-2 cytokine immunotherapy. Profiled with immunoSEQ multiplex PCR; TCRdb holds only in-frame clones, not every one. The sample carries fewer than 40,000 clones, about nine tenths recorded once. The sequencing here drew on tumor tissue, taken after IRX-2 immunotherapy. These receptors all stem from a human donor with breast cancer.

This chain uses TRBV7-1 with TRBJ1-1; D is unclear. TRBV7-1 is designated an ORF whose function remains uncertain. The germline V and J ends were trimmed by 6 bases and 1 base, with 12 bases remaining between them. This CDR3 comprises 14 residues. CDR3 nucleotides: TGTGCCAGCAGGTTGGTGAGCCGGAACACTGAAGCTTTCTTT. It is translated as CASRLVSRNTEAFF.

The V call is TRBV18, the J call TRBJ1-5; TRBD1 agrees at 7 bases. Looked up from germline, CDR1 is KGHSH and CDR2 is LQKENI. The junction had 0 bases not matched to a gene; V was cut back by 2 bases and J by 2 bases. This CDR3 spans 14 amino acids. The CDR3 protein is CASSPDRGNQPQHF. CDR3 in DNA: TGTGCCAGCTCACCAGACAGGGGCAATCAGCCCCAGCATTTT.

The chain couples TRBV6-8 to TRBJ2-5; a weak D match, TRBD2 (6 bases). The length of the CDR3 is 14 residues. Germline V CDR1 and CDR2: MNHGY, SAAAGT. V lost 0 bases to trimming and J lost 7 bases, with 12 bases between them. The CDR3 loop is CASSYSVTSLTQYF. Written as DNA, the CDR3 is TGTGCCAGCAGTTACTCGGTGACTAGTCTGACCCAGTACTTC.

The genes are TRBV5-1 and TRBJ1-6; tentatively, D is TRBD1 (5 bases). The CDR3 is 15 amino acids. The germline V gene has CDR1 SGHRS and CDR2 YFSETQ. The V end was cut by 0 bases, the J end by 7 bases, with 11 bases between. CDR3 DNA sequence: TGCGCCAGCAGCTTGGTAGGGGACGCAAATTCACCCCTCCACTTT. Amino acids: CASSLVGDANSPLHF.

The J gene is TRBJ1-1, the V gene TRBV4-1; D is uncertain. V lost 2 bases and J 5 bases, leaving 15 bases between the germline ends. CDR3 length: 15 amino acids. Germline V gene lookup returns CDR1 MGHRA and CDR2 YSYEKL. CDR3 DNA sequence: TGCGCCAGCAGCCAAAATCCTAGGGTGGATACTGAAGCTTTCTTT. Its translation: CASSQNPRVDTEAFF.

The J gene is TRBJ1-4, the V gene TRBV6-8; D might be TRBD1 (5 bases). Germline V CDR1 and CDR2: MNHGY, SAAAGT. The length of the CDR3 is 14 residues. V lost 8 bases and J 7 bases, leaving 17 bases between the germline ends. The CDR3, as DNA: TGTGCCAGCCGGTATGGGGGAGTTCTTGAAAAACTGTTTTTT. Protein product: CASRYGGVLEKLFF.

The DNA for the CDR3 is TGCGCCAGCAGCTTGGAGAGGCACGAGAACACTGAAGCTTTCTTT. It encodes CASSLERHENTEAFF. J is TRBJ1-1 and V is TRBV5-1, with D unclear. CDR1 is SGHRS, CDR2 YFSETQ, per germline. V was pared by 0 bases and J by 1 base, with 10 bases between. CDR3 size: 15 residues.

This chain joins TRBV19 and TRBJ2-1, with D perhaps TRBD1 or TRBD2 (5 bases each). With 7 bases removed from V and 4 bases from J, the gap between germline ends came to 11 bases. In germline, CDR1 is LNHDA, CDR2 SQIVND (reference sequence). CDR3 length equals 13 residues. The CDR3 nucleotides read TGTGCCAGTACAGGGACGGAGTACAATGAGCAGTTCTTC. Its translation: CASTGTEYNEQFF.

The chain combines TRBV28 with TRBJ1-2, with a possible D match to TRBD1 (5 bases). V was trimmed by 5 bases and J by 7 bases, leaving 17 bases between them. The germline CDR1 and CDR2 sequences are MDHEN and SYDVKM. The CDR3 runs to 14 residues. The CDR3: CASSGTGGNCGYTF. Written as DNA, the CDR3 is TGTGCCAGCAGTGGTACGGGGGGTAATTGTGGCTACACCTTC.

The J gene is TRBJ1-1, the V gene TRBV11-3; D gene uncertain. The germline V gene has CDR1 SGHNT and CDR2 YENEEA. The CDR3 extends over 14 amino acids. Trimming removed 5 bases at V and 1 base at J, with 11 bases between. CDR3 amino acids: CASSLGSANTEAFF. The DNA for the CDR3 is TGTGCCAGCAGCCTCGGGAGCGCGAACACTGAAGCTTTCTTT.